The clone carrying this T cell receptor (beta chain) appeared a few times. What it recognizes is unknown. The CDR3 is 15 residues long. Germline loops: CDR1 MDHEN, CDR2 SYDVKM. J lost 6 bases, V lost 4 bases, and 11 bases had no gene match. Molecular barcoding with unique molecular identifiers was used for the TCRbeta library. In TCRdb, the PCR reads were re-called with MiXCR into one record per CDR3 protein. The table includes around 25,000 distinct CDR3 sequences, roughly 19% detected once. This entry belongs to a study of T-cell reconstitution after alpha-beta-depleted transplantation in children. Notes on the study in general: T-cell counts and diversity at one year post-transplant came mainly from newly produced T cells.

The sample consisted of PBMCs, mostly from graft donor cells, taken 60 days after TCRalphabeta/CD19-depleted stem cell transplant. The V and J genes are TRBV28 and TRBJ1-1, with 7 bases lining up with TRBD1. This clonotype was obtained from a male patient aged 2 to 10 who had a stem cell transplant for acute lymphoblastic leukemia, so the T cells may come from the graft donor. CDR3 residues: CASSSTGDRIPEAFF. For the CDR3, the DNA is TGTGCCAGCAGTTCCACCGGGGACAGAATACCTGAAGCTTTCTTT.